Following are 27 T cell receptor beta chains from one sample sequenced in a study of blood T cell repertoires in COVID-19. Measured with immunoSEQ multiplex PCR; TCRdb has only the in-frame clones, and not every one. The data hold some 410,000 clones, with roughly 90% observed a single time. The sequencing sample was made of PBMCs or T cells enriched from blood (not recorded which). Receptors were obtained from a woman in her 30s with acute COVID-19.

A single count supports this clone. This rearrangement joins TRBV9 to TRBJ1-1; the match to TRBD1 covers 7 bases. Per the germline V gene, CDR1 is SGDLS and CDR2 is YYNGEE. The CDR3 contains 15 residues. V lost 0 bases and J lost 7; bases outside the gene matches: 9. CDR3 DNA: TGTGCCAGCAGCGTAGTTGCGACAGGGAAGGTTGAAGCTTTCTTT. This codes for CASSVVATGKVEAFF.

This clone was counted a few times. V is TRBV20-1 and J is TRBJ1-2, with a weak D call TRBD1 (5 bases). Germline V gene data show CDR1 as DFQATT and CDR2 as SNEGSKA (reference sequence). The CDR3 is made up of 14 amino acids. Between the trimmed V and J ends, which lost 3 bases and 5 bases, there was a span of 16 bases. CDR3 in DNA: TGCAGTGCTAGTTACGTATCAGGGAGGTATGGCTACACCTTC. Protein product: CSASYVSGRYGYTF.

This clone was recorded once. The V call is TRBV23-1, the J call TRBJ2-7, with TRBD1 matching over 7 bases. TRBV23-1 is an ORF; its function is uncertain. J lost 0 bases, V lost 6 bases, and 14 bases had no gene match. The CDR3 runs 17 residues. The CDR3 DNA follows: TGCGCCAGCAGCGACCAACGGATGGGACAGAGCTCCTACGAGCAGTACTTC. As protein: CASSDQRMGQSSYEQYF.

V gene TRBV10-3 combines with J gene TRBJ1-1; D uncertain. Trimming removed 0 bases at V and 1 base at J, with 6 bases between. The CDR3 runs 14 residues. Germline CDR1 reads ENHRY; CDR2 reads SYGVKD. The CDR3 sequence is CAISESPGNTEAFF. The CDR3 region has the DNA TGTGCCATCAGTGAGTCCCCAGGGAACACTGAAGCTTTCTTT.

This chain connects TRBV3-1 (or the pseudogene TRBV3-2) to TRBJ2-1; 11 positions match TRBD2. With 0 bases clipped from V and 7 bases from J, the junction kept 5 bases outside the gene matches. The CDR3 is made up of 16 amino acids. Germline V CDR1 and CDR2: LGHDT, YNNKEL (reference sequence). DNA of the CDR3: TGTGCCAGCAGCCAAGAAATCCTAGCGGGGGGTAATGAGCAGTTCTTC. Its protein is CASSQEILAGGNEQFF.

The chain employs TRBV5-5 and TRBJ1-3; D perhaps matches TRBD1 (6 bases). Trimming stripped 2 bases from V and 3 bases from J, with 12 bases between. The CDR3 consists of 15 residues. CDR1 and CDR2 (germline): SGHKS, YYEKEE (reference sequence). Here the CDR3 DNA reads TGTGCCAGCAGCTTTAGGGGGATAGATGGAAACACCATATATTTT. Protein product: CASSFRGIDGNTIYF.

The chain joins TRBV3-1 (or the pseudogene TRBV3-2) to TRBJ1-2; the D gene is possibly TRBD1 (5 bases). Deletions cut 0 bases from V and 2 bases from J, with 13 bases between. This CDR3 spans 16 amino acids. From germline, CDR1 is LGHDT and CDR2 YNNKEL (reference sequence). For the CDR3, the DNA is TGTGCCAGCAGCCAAGATTGGACATCGACCAACTATGGCTACACCTTC. Translated: CASSQDWTSTNYGYTF.

This sequence joins TRBV5-6 and TRBJ2-7; weak D call: TRBD1 (6 bases). Deletions cut 4 bases from V and 7 bases from J, with 18 bases between. Germline CDR1 is SGHDT and CDR2 is YYEEEE. The CDR3 is 14 amino acids. Written as DNA, the CDR3 is TGTGCCAGCAGCCCCGGACAGCTCTCGTCGGAGCAGTACTTC. Its protein product is CASSPGQLSSEQYF.

This sequence joins TRBV10-3 and TRBJ1-1; TRBD1 agrees at 7 bases. The CDR3 loop spans 16 amino acids. V shed 2 bases, J shed 2 bases, and the junction held 8 bases outside the gene matches. Germline V lookup: CDR1 ENHRY, CDR2 SYGVKD. The CDR3 nucleotides read TGTGCCATCAGTGAGCCTTCTAGGGGGCCCAACACTGAAGCTTTCTTT. Translating gives CAISEPSRGPNTEAFF.

The chain uses TRBV10-3 and TRBJ1-5, with D unclear. CDR1 and CDR2 (germline): ENHRY, SYGVKD. Deletions cut 0 bases from V and 11 bases from J, with 17 bases between. The CDR3 is 15 amino acids. The chain's CDR3 is CAISESRGLSGTQHF. The DNA for the CDR3 is TGTGCCATCAGTGAGTCCCGAGGACTCAGCGGGACCCAGCATTTT.

V gene TRBV6-5 combines with J gene TRBJ1-2, with 10 bases fitting TRBD1. Germline V gives CDR1 MNHEY, CDR2 SVGAGI. The J segment lost 4 bases and the V segment lost 6 bases, leaving 5 bases of the junction unmatched. This CDR3 contains 14 residues. CDR3 in DNA: TGTGCCAGCAGCCAAAGACAGGGGGCCTATGGCTACACCTTC. Encoded protein: CASSQRQGAYGYTF.

The rearrangement links TRBV19 to TRBJ1-4; no clear D gene. This CDR3 is 14 amino acids long. Per germline, CDR1 LNHDA and CDR2 SQIVND (reference sequence). Deletions cut 5 bases from V and 11 bases from J, with 18 bases between. CDR3 region: CASSPERGFDKLFF. The CDR3 DNA reads as TGTGCCAGTAGTCCCGAACGCGGGTTTGATAAACTGTTTTTT.

This rearrangement joins TRBV28 to TRBJ1-3; perhaps TRBD1 as D (5 bases). V was shortened by 8 bases and J by 4 bases, with 15 bases between the two germline ends. There are 14 residues in the CDR3. The V gene's germline CDR1 is MDHEN and CDR2 SYDVKM. The DNA for the CDR3 is TGTGCCAGCGCCCCAGGGTCGAAAGGAAACACCATATATTTT. Its protein is CASAPGSKGNTIYF.

The genes are TRBV19 and TRBJ1-1; no firm D call. Germline V gene lookup returns CDR1 LNHDA and CDR2 SQIVND (reference sequence). The CDR3 length is 14 residues. Trimming took 3 bases from V and 4 from J, leaving 12 bases between them. Here the CDR3 DNA reads TGTGCCAGTAGTATGGGGAGGGTGGGCACTGAAGCTTTCTTT. It specifies CASSMGRVGTEAFF. Drawing the rest from reference TRBV19 and TRBJ1-1, the complete variable domain is DGGITQSPKYLFRKEGQNVTLSCEQNLNHDAMYWYRQDPGQGLRLIYYSQIVNDFQKGDIAEGYSVSREKKESFPLTVTSAQKNPTAFYLCASSMGRVGTEAFFGQGTRLTVV.

The chain joins TRBV24-1 to TRBJ1-2; 7 bases align to TRBD1. The CDR3 extends over 14 amino acids. CDR1 is KGHDR and CDR2 is SFDVKD in the germline V gene. Unmatched junction bases numbered 8, after V lost 7 bases and J lost 4 bases. In nucleotides, the CDR3 is TGTGCCACCAGACCGACAGGGAGAAGCTATGGCTACACCTTC. Translated: CATRPTGRSYGYTF.

This clone was detected only once. The chain couples TRBV7-3 to TRBJ1-1; no clear D. Trimming shortened V by 1 base and J by 1 base, and 10 bases separated the two germline ends. CDR3 size: 15 residues. Germline assignment: CDR1 SGHTA and CDR2 FQGTGA. CDR3 coding DNA: TGTGCCAGCAGCTTAAGAGCTGGGCCGAACACTGAAGCTTTCTTT. It codes for CASSLRAGPNTEAFF.

The CDR3 here is CATSDSAVGGRNTEAFF. CDR3 DNA: TGTGCCACCAGTGATTCCGCTGTGGGGGGGAGGAACACTGAAGCTTTCTTT. The chain recombines TRBV24-1 with TRBJ1-1, with D tentatively TRBD1 (5 bases). This CDR3 has 17 amino acids. Trimming removed 2 bases from V and 1 base from J, with 16 bases in between. CDR1 is KGHDR, CDR2 SFDVKD, per germline.

The CDR3, as DNA: TGTGCCAGCAGCTTCCGACAGGGGGATGAGTCCAAAAACATTCAGTACTTC. This gives the protein CASSFRQGDESKNIQYF. The V call is TRBV7-9, the J call TRBJ2-4; TRBD1 aligns across 9 bases. CDR1 and CDR2 from the germline V gene are SEHNR and FQNEAQ (reference sequence). The CDR3 is 17 amino acids. V lost 3 bases, J lost 2 bases, and 8 bases stayed unmatched.

This chain connects TRBV11-2 to TRBJ2-1; 7 bases map to TRBD2. Germline loops: CDR1 SGHAT, CDR2 FQNNGV. V lost 1 base and J lost 4; bases outside the gene matches: 10. The CDR3 runs 17 residues. This CDR3 is CASSLVGGDASYNEQFF. DNA of the CDR3: TGTGCCAGCAGCTTAGTGGGGGGGGACGCGTCGTACAATGAGCAGTTCTTC.

The J gene is TRBJ2-3, the V gene TRBV11-2; 9 nucleotides match TRBD1. The germline CDR1 and CDR2 sequences are SGHAT and FQNNGV. V shed 5 bases and J 2 bases; nucleotides not matched to a gene: 8. This CDR3 has 16 residues. The CDR3 region has the DNA TGTGCCAGCAGCGGGGGACAGGGAAGGTCCACAGATACGCAGTATTTT. It codes for CASSGGQGRSTDTQYF.

V gene TRBV21-1 combines with J gene TRBJ1-5; TRBD1, the D gene given by the table, was not confirmed from the DNA. TRBV21-1 represents a pseudogene. The CDR3 consists of 17 residues. In DNA, the CDR3 is TGTGCCAGCAGCATCCAAGAGGGACAGGGCGGTAAGGAGCCCCAGCATTTT. The encoded protein is CASSIQEGQGGKEPQHF.

This chain joins TRBV6-5 and TRBJ1-2, with 8 bases matching TRBD1. Germline lookup yields CDR1 MNHEY and CDR2 SVGAGI. Trimming removed 0 bases from V and 7 bases from J; junction bases left unmatched: 4. The CDR3 has 14 residues. This CDR3 is CASSYSTGARGYTF. The CDR3 DNA reads TGTGCCAGCAGTTACTCGACAGGGGCCCGTGGCTACACCTTC.

CDR3 DNA: TGCGCCAGCAGCCGGACAGGGGAAACCTATGGCTACACCTTC. Encoded protein: CASSRTGETYGYTF. This chain connects TRBV5-1 to TRBJ1-2; 9 bases map to TRBD1. V dropped 4 bases and J dropped 4; count of bases not matched to a gene: 5. There are 14 residues in the CDR3. Germline V lookup: CDR1 SGHRS, CDR2 YFSETQ.

The rearrangement joins TRBV3-1 (or the pseudogene TRBV3-2) to TRBJ1-2; D is unresolved. Germline CDR1 is LGHDT and CDR2 is YNNKEL (reference sequence). The V gene lost 4 bases and the J gene lost 1 base, with 13 bases spanning the gap. This CDR3 spans 15 amino acids. The DNA of the CDR3 is TGTGCCAGCAGCCCCCATGGGGAGGTTAACTATGGCTACACCTTC. Encoded protein: CASSPHGEVNYGYTF.

This clone was seen more than once but under ten times. The rearrangement links TRBV5-8 to TRBJ1-2; 10 nucleotides match TRBD1. This CDR3 region has 14 residues. Per the germline V gene, CDR1 is SGHTS and CDR2 is YDEGEE. The V segment lost 3 bases and the J segment 3 bases; nucleotides outside the gene matches: 2. In DNA, the CDR3 is TGTGCCAGCAGCTCCGGGACAGGGGACTATGGCTACACCTTC. Translating it yields CASSSGTGDYGYTF.

The chain links TRBV19 to TRBJ2-5, with TRBD2 as a possible D gene (6 bases). The CDR3 length is 11 residues. The germline V and J ends were trimmed by 10 bases and 7 bases, with 13 bases remaining between them. Looked up from germline, CDR1 is LNHDA and CDR2 is SQIVND (reference sequence). CDR3 in amino acids: CATRGGPTQYF. In nucleotides, the CDR3 is TGTGCCACGAGGGGAGGCCCGACCCAGTACTTC.

This chain's CDR3 is CASSSTALAGVNIQYF. CDR3 in DNA: TGTGCCAGCAGTTCTACCGCACTAGCGGGGGTAAACATTCAGTACTTC. V is TRBV2 and J is TRBJ2-4, with TRBD2 matching 11 bases. V shed 5 bases, J shed 6 bases, and the junction held 9 bases outside the gene matches. The CDR3 has 16 amino acids. Germline V gene lookup returns CDR1 SNHLY and CDR2 FYNNEI.